This TCR beta chain was obtained from a study of blood T cell repertoires in COVID-19. Some clones are missing from TCRdb's copy, which holds only in-frame ones; the method was immunoSEQ multiplex PCR. The sample shows about 150,000 clones, about 82% of them seen only once. V dropped 5 bases and J dropped 5 bases, with 18 bases sitting between them. The CDR3 is 15 amino acids. Germline lookup yields CDR1 SGHTA and CDR2 FQGNSA. This chain uses TRBV7-2 with TRBJ2-5; tentatively, D is TRBD2 (6 bases). The TCR comes from a woman aged 80 or over with COVID-19, enrolled during active disease. The sample comprised peripheral blood. The CDR3 region has the DNA TGTGCCAGCAGCCGGACTATTTCCGACGTCGAGACCCAGTACTTC. Residues: CASSRTISDVETQYF.